This T cell receptor beta chain derives from a study of cytomegalovirus exposure and HLA in healthy donors. The study ran its PCR with 60 Vbeta and 13 Jbeta primers. Repertoires were generated with immunoSEQ multiplex PCR, while TCRdb's copy carries only in-frame clones and drops some. The top ten clones hold under 7.5% of a sample with under 150,000 clones, approximately 85% of them seen once. At sampling all donors were nominally healthy, likely with unrecorded immune exposures. The receptor was derived from a woman aged 25-40 years in good health and CMV-seropositive. Sample: PBMCs.

As DNA, the CDR3 is TGCGCCAGCAGCCAGGCTCAGGGTTTCAATCAGCCCCAGCATTTT. This sequence encodes CASSQAQGFNQPQHF. The gene calls are TRBV4-1 and TRBJ1-5; perhaps TRBD1 as D (5 bases). There are 15 residues in the CDR3. Trimming left V 3 bases short and J 3 bases short, with 12 bases between. CDR1 is MGHRA and CDR2 is YSYEKL in the germline V gene.